The 14 T cell receptor beta chains below were found in one sample sequenced in a study of post-analysis software for immune sequencing data (dated by TCRdb to 2015 to 2017). Results the study describes overall, beyond this receptor: Roughly 5 TRBV segments, including TRBV5-6, TRBV5-1 and TRBV20-1, were significantly more frequent in patients than controls.

Libraries were constructed by PCR. Instrument on record: Illumina HiSeq 2500. Unique molecular identifiers were incorporated into TCR beta cDNA libraries to reduce PCR and sequencing biases. TCRdb's own reprocessing of the public reads used fastp at Q25 and MiXCR and kept productive beta chains. Each CDR3 protein appears once, grouped with its most common genes and DNA. For this sample there are roughly 670,000 distinct CDR3 sequences; approximately 59% appear just once. The ten largest account for roughly 12% of the sample. These TCRs are of unknown antigen specificity. The sample was blood. These receptors all stem from a girl aged 2 to 10 with multiple sclerosis.

This chain links TRBV7-2 with TRBJ2-1; D could derive from TRBD1 or TRBD2 (6 bases each). Trimming removed 3 bases at V and 11 bases at J, with 14 bases between. This CDR3 contains 13 residues. Germline V gene sequence: CDR1 SGHTA, CDR2 FQGNSA. The CDR3 DNA reads as TGTGCCAGCAGCTTTAGGGGGGACCCCAAGCAGTTCTTC. Encoded protein: CASSFRGDPKQFF.

The chain links TRBV15 to TRBJ2-3, with 7 bases matching TRBD1. This CDR3 has 14 residues. With V trimmed by 7 bases and J by 7 bases, 11 bases remained unmatched. CDR1 is LNHNV, CDR2 YYDKDF, per germline (reference sequence). CDR3 nucleotide sequence: TGTGCCACCACCTCACGACAGGGAAGGAATACGCAGTATTTT. Protein product: CATTSRQGRNTQYF. The complete variable domain, with remaining parts taken from reference TRBV15 and TRBJ2-3, reads DAMVIQNPRYQVTQFGKPVTLSCSQTLNHNVMYWYQQKSSQAPKLLFHYYDKDFNNEADTPDNFQSRRPNTSFCFLDIRSPGLGDTAMYLCATTSRQGRNTQYFGPGTRLTVL.

A word on this clonotype: A junction boundary mismatches the germline segment, possibly from a read error. The chain links TRBV7-7 to TRBJ2-5; 10 nucleotides match TRBD2. The J call may be wrong; the DNA end is better matched by TRBJ2-7. The CDR3 length is 16 residues. Germline V gene lookup returns CDR1 SSHAT and CDR2 FNYEAQ (reference sequence). This CDR3 reads CASSPRVGTSAYEQYF. In DNA, the CDR3 is TGTGCTAGCAGCCCCCGCGTTGGGACTAGCGCATACGAGCAGTACTTC.

The chain links TRBV5-1 to TRBJ2-7; D is uncertain. The V end was cut by 3 bases, the J end by 4 bases, with 14 bases between. The CDR3 loop spans 14 amino acids. The V gene's germline CDR1 is SGHRS and CDR2 YFSETQ. The CDR3 sequence: CASSYAAGRYEQYF. CDR3 sequence (DNA): TGCGCCAGCAGCTATGCGGCAGGCCGGTACGAGCAGTACTTC.

This clonotype was found a few times. The chain joins TRBV13 to TRBJ1-6, with D possibly matching TRBD1 (5 bases). Germline V gene sequence: CDR1 PRHDT, CDR2 FYEKMQ (reference sequence). This CDR3 is 15 amino acids long. V lost 3 bases, J lost 6 bases, and 12 bases lay in between. CDR3 protein: CASSFNRQINSPLHF. CDR3 nucleotide sequence: TGTGCCAGCAGCTTCAATAGACAGATTAATTCACCCCTCCACTTT. Combining the CDR3 with reference TRBV13 and TRBJ1-6 gives the whole variable domain AAGVIQSPRHLIKEKRETATLKCYPIPRHDTVYWYQQGPGQDPQFLISFYEKMQSDKGSIPDRFSAQQFSDYHSELNMSSLELGDSALYFCASSFNRQINSPLHFGNGTRLTVT.

In this sample, this clonotype turned up once. V and J are TRBV11-2 and TRBJ2-7; D unresolved. The ends were cut back, 8 bases at V and 1 base at J, with 9 bases in the middle. The CDR3 covers 12 residues. Germline CDR1 SGHAT, CDR2 FQNNGV. The CDR3 DNA reads TGTGCCAGCGGGATAAGTTCCTACGAGCAGTACTTC. This gives the protein CASGISSYEQYF. The whole variable domain, remainder taken from reference TRBV11-2 and TRBJ2-7, is EAGVAQSPRYKIIEKRQSVAFWCNPISGHATLYWYQQILGQGPKLLIQFQNNGVVDDSQLPKDRFSAERLKGVDSTLKIQPAKLEDSAVYLCASGISSYEQYFGPGTRLTVT.

The chain combines TRBV7-2 with TRBJ2-1, with 9 bases matching TRBD1. Germline assignment: CDR1 SGHTA and CDR2 FQGNSA. The CDR3 runs 15 residues. After removal of 5 bases from V and 7 bases from J, the junction contained 9 bases not matched to a gene. CDR3: CASSPPTGGKNEQFF. Written as DNA, the CDR3 is TGTGCCAGCAGCCCACCGACAGGGGGAAAGAATGAGCAGTTCTTC.

V and J are TRBV5-1 and TRBJ2-1; D perhaps matches TRBD1 (5 bases). The CDR3 sequence is 16 residues long. Trimming left V 4 bases short and J 7 bases short, with 21 bases between. CDR1 SGHRS and CDR2 YFSETQ come from the germline V gene. The CDR3 DNA follows: TGCGCCAGCAGCGCCTCAGGGAACGCCATTTCGAATGAGCAGTTCTTC. Protein sequence: CASSASGNAISNEQFF. Looking up the rest from reference TRBV5-1 and TRBJ2-1 gives the full variable domain: KAGVTQTPRYLIKTRGQQVTLSCSPISGHRSVSWYQQTPGQGLQFLFEYFSETQRNKGNFPGRFSGRQFSNSRSEMNVSTLELGDSALYLCASSASGNAISNEQFFGPGTRLTVL.

The rearrangement links TRBV6-6 to TRBJ2-1; TRBD2 might be the D (6 bases). Germline CDR1 is MNHNY and CDR2 is SVGAGI (reference sequence). V was trimmed by 6 bases and J by 5 bases, leaving 11 bases between them. The length of the CDR3 is 13 residues. CDR3 nucleotides: TGTGCCAGCAGAGAGCGGGCCAACAATGAGCAGTTCTTC. This sequence encodes CASRERANNEQFF.

The CDR3 coding sequence is TGTGCCAGCTCAGAACAGGGCAGGGAAAACATTCAGTACTTC. This encodes CASSEQGRENIQYF. This chain uses TRBV18 with TRBJ2-4; D possibly corresponds to TRBD1 (6 bases). CDR3 length: 14 residues. CDR1 and CDR2 from the germline V gene are KGHSH and LQKENI. The V end lost 5 bases, the J end lost 5 bases, and 13 bases lay between the germline ends. The entire variable domain, with the rest obtained from reference TRBV18 and TRBJ2-4, is as follows: NAGVMQNPRHLVRRRGQEARLRCSPMKGHSHVYWYRQLPEEGLKFMVYLQKENIIDESGMPKERFSAEFPKEGPSILRIQQVVRGDSAAYFCASSEQGRENIQYFGAGTRLSVL.

The chain joins TRBV20-1 to TRBJ2-5; no definite D call. This CDR3 has 13 amino acids. V was shortened by 2 bases and J by 1 base, with 8 bases between the two germline ends. CDR1 and CDR2 (germline): DFQATT, SNEGSKA (reference sequence). The CDR3 loop is CSARFVAQETQYF. CDR3 nucleotides: TGCAGTGCTAGATTTGTCGCCCAAGAGACCCAGTACTTC.

A word on this clonotype: A junction boundary mismatches the germline segment, possibly from a read error. J is TRBJ2-4 and V is TRBV6-6; D is possibly TRBD2 (5 bases). The J call may not be correct, given that the DNA end is closer to TRBJ2-7. This CDR3 has 13 amino acids. CDR1 is MNHNY and CDR2 is SVGAGI in the germline V gene (reference sequence). The CDR3 spells CTSSLVRDDEQYF. The CDR3 DNA sequence: TGTACCAGCAGTTTGGTGAGGGATGACGAGCAGTACTTC.

A note on this clonotype: A read error may be the cause here, since a much bigger clone is one base away. The genes are TRBV7-2 and TRBJ2-5; D ambiguous. Trimming removed 5 bases from V and 1 base from J, with 5 bases in between. The germline V gene encodes CDR1 SGHTA and CDR2 FQGNSA. The CDR3 has 12 residues. The DNA for the CDR3 is TGTGCCAGCAGCATGTCCCAAGAGACCCAGTACTTC. Protein product: CASSMSQETQYF.

The chain combines TRBV12-3 or TRBV12-4 with TRBJ2-7; TRBD2 aligns across 13 bases. CDR3 length equals 18 residues. V trimming: 3 bases; J trimming: 3 bases; junction bases outside the gene matches: 11. The CDR3 here is CASSFGRRTSGRVYEQYF. The CDR3 DNA is TGTGCCAGCAGTTTTGGTCGCAGGACTAGCGGGAGAGTCTACGAGCAGTACTTC.